This passage covers 27 T cell receptor beta chains from one sample sequenced in a study of blood T cell repertoires in COVID-19. Clones were sequenced by immunoSEQ multiplex PCR, and TCRdb holds only the in-frame ones, with some missing. The table has roughly 200,000 clones, roughly nine tenths seen once; the top ten hold approximately 2.4%. Input material: PBMCs or T cells enriched from blood (not recorded which). The receptors shown here come from a woman aged 30 to 39 who had recovered from COVID-19.

The chain uses TRBV30 and TRBJ2-7, with a weak D call TRBD1 (6 bases). The CDR3 covers 14 residues. From germline, CDR1 is GTSNPN and CDR2 SVGIG (reference sequence). V lost 0 bases, J lost 2 bases, and 11 bases lay in between. CDR3 in DNA: TGTGCCTGGAGTGTAAGCAGGGGCCCCTACGAGCAGTACTTC. It encodes CAWSVSRGPYEQYF.

This chain uses TRBV18 with TRBJ1-2, with unresolved D. Germline V gives CDR1 KGHSH, CDR2 LQKENI. There are 14 residues in the CDR3. Trimming removed 3 bases at V and 2 bases at J, with 10 bases between. The CDR3 nucleotides are TGTGCCAGCTCACCGCGAGCGGGGAACTATGGCTACACCTTC. Translation gives CASSPRAGNYGYTF.

The chain links TRBV6-5 to TRBJ2-7; 9 positions agree with TRBD1. Germline V gives CDR1 MNHEY, CDR2 SVGAGI. Germline trimming cut 6 bases from V and 1 base from J; bases unmatched to any gene: 7. The length of the CDR3 is 15 residues. The CDR3 spells CASRPGQGFSYEQYF. As DNA, the CDR3 is TGTGCCAGCAGGCCGGGACAGGGATTTTCCTACGAGCAGTACTTC.

V is TRBV19 and J is TRBJ1-2; D call uncertain. The germline V gene has CDR1 LNHDA and CDR2 SQIVND (reference sequence). The CDR3 length is 13 residues. V dropped 8 bases and J dropped 2 bases, with 12 bases sitting between them. The CDR3 nucleotides are TGTGCCAGTTGGAGCCCGCCCAACTATGGCTACACCTTC. Protein: CASWSPPNYGYTF.

The V gene is TRBV5-1, the J gene TRBJ2-3, with 9 bases fitting TRBD2. This CDR3 comprises 14 residues. V dropped 5 bases and J dropped 4; count of bases not matched to a gene: 5. Germline CDR1 is SGHRS and CDR2 is YFSETQ. The CDR3 loop is CASRYLAGPDTQYF. CDR3 nucleotides: TGCGCCAGCAGATATCTAGCGGGGCCAGATACGCAGTATTTT.

The chain couples TRBV5-4 to TRBJ1-1; 9 positions match TRBD1. Looked up from germline, CDR1 is SGHNT and CDR2 is YYREEE (reference sequence). The CDR3 consists of 15 residues. The V segment lost 5 bases and the J segment 5 bases; nucleotides outside the gene matches: 10. CDR3 amino acids: CASRSGTGSRTEAFF. The CDR3 region has the DNA TGTGCCAGCAGGTCCGGGACAGGGTCTCGGACTGAAGCTTTCTTT.

The chain has TRBV9 and TRBJ1-1; perhaps TRBD1 as D (5 bases). The CDR3 is 14 residues long. V was pared by 5 bases and J by 5 bases, with 16 bases between. Germline V CDR1 and CDR2: SGDLS, YYNGEE. The CDR3 sequence is CASSTTKGRTEAFF. The CDR3 DNA reads TGTGCCAGCAGTACTACGAAGGGGCGGACTGAAGCTTTCTTT.

V usage is TRBV10-3 and J usage is TRBJ2-5; 9 bases fit TRBD2. This CDR3 comprises 16 residues. In germline, CDR1 is ENHRY, CDR2 SYGVKD. V dropped 6 bases and J dropped 4; count of bases not matched to a gene: 12. The CDR3 region is CAIRGRVSGRGETQYF. The CDR3 coding sequence is TGTGCCATCAGGGGACGAGTTAGCGGGAGAGGAGAGACCCAGTACTTC.

The chain uses TRBV5-5 and TRBJ1-5; possible D gene TRBD1, 5 bases. V lost 5 bases and J lost 5, with 14 bases in between. Germline V gene lookup returns CDR1 SGHKS and CDR2 YYEKEE (reference sequence). The CDR3 totals 14 residues. CDR3 bases: TGTGCCAGCAGACCGACAGAGAGCCATCAGCCCCAGCATTTT. Translated: CASRPTESHQPQHF.

This clone has only a few counts. This sample also contains other DNA sequences that code for the same CDR3. The chain links TRBV9 to TRBJ1-2, with 9 bases that match TRBD1. The CDR3 loop spans 14 amino acids. V gave up 4 bases and J gave up 2 bases; unmatched junction bases: 3. The germline gives CDR1 SGDLS, CDR2 YYNGEE. CDR3 in DNA: TGTGCCAGCAGCCCAGGGACAGGGAACTATGGCTACACCTTC. Its translation is CASSPGTGNYGYTF.

The genes are TRBV29-1 and TRBJ2-3; D uncertain. Germline V gene sequence: CDR1 SQVTM, CDR2 ANQGSEA. V was clipped by 1 base and J by 2 bases, with 7 bases between them. The CDR3 covers 13 residues. CDR3 protein: CSVEGQNTDTQYF. The CDR3 nucleotides read TGCAGCGTTGAAGGTCAGAACACAGATACGCAGTATTTT.

The chain has TRBV29-1 and TRBJ1-1, with TRBD1 as a possible D gene (5 bases). The CDR3 has 13 amino acids. Germline-derived CDR1 and CDR2 are SQVTM and ANQGSEA. The V end was cut by 4 bases, the J end by 1 base, with 10 bases between. The CDR3 coding sequence is TGCAGCGTTGTTGGAGGGGCGAACACTGAAGCTTTCTTT. This translates into CSVVGGANTEAFF.

V and J are TRBV6-5 and TRBJ1-2; D unclear. This CDR3 has 13 residues. With 10 bases removed from V and 0 bases from J, the gap between germline ends came to 12 bases. Germline V gene sequence: CDR1 MNHEY, CDR2 SVGAGI. CDR3 loop: CATEWATNYGYTF. DNA for the CDR3: TGTGCCACCGAATGGGCTACTAACTATGGCTACACCTTC.

V usage is TRBV4-2 and J usage is TRBJ2-1, with TRBD2 identical over 10 bases. This CDR3 spans 15 amino acids. Germline assignment: CDR1 LGHNA and CDR2 YNFKEQ. V lost 4 bases to trimming and J lost 8 bases; unmatched junction nucleotides: 8. For the CDR3, the DNA is TGTGCCAGCAGCCTTAAGCGGGAGGGCCGCGATGAGCAGTTCTTC. Protein product: CASSLKREGRDEQFF.

The chain combines TRBV4-2 with TRBJ2-7; D is undetermined. The CDR3 consists of 14 residues. Germline V lookup: CDR1 LGHNA, CDR2 YNFKEQ. Trimming stripped 2 bases from V and 7 bases from J, with 15 bases between. CDR3 nucleotides: TGTGCCAGCAGCCAACCTAACCAAGAAGAGGAGCAGTACTTC. It encodes CASSQPNQEEEQYF.

The chain uses TRBV7-2 and TRBJ2-5; 11 nucleotides match TRBD2. The V gene end was trimmed by 5 bases and the J gene end by 5 bases; junction bases not matched to a gene: 4. This CDR3 is 14 amino acids long. Germline CDR1 reads SGHTA; CDR2 reads FQGNSA. The CDR3 here is CASSVRLAGETQYF. The CDR3 DNA is TGTGCCAGCAGCGTTCGACTAGCGGGGGAGACCCAGTACTTC.

The chain recombines TRBV6-2 or TRBV6-3 with TRBJ2-1; 12 nucleotides agree with TRBD2. J was trimmed by 7 bases and V by 2 bases; bases with no gene match: 9. The CDR3 is 17 residues long. Germline CDR1 and CDR2: MNHEY and SVGEGT. The CDR3 sequence is CASSYRGLAGRVNEQFF. For the CDR3, the DNA is TGTGCCAGCAGTTACCGTGGACTAGCGGGAAGGGTTAATGAGCAGTTCTTC.

V gene TRBV28 combines with J gene TRBJ1-5, with 8 bases aligning to TRBD1. From germline, CDR1 is MDHEN and CDR2 SYDVKM. The CDR3 totals 15 residues. With V trimmed by 6 bases and J by 6 bases, 10 bases remained unmatched. CDR3 nucleotides: TGTGCCAGCAGGGAGGCAGGGGGCTATCGTCAGCCCCAGCATTTT. It yields the protein CASREAGGYRQPQHF.

The chain joins TRBV7-3 to TRBJ1-1; TRBD1 is a possible D gene (5 bases). The CDR3 totals 12 residues. V was shortened by 2 bases and J by 4 bases, with 5 bases between the two germline ends. In germline, CDR1 is SGHTA, CDR2 FQGTGA. In DNA, the CDR3 is TGTGCCAGCAGCTTAGGGGCCACTGAAGCTTTCTTT. Translation: CASSLGATEAFF.

J is TRBJ1-2 and V is TRBV5-4; maybe TRBD1 (6 bases). Per the germline V gene, CDR1 is SGHNT and CDR2 is YYREEE (reference sequence). The length of the CDR3 is 13 residues. Trimming stripped 2 bases from V and 2 bases from J, with 7 bases between. CDR3 protein: CASSLDRNYGYTF. In DNA, the CDR3 is TGTGCCAGCAGCTTAGACAGGAACTATGGCTACACCTTC.

The chain uses TRBV27 and TRBJ1-2; possible D gene TRBD1, 5 bases. Trimming stripped 2 bases from V and 8 bases from J, with 12 bases between. CDR3 length: 13 amino acids. The germline gives CDR1 MNHEY, CDR2 SMNVEV (reference sequence). CDR3: CASSLRRGSGYTF. The CDR3 coding sequence is TGTGCCAGCAGTTTAAGGCGGGGGTCGGGCTACACCTTC.

The V and J genes are TRBV15 and TRBJ1-1, with TRBD1 matching over 7 bases. This CDR3 region has 18 residues. Germline assignment: CDR1 LNHNV and CDR2 YYDKDF (reference sequence). V gave up 1 base and J gave up 4 bases; unmatched junction bases: 15. CDR3 nucleotides: TGTGCCACCAGCAGAGGGGACAGTAAATTGGGTAGGGTCACTGAAGCTTTCTTT. It specifies CATSRGDSKLGRVTEAFF. Together with reference TRBV15 and TRBJ1-1, the CDR3 gives the full variable domain: DAMVIQNPRYQVTQFGKPVTLSCSQTLNHNVMYWYQQKSSQAPKLLFHYYDKDFNNEADTPDNFQSRRPNTSFCFLDIRSPGLGDTAMYLCATSRGDSKLGRVTEAFFGQGTRLTVV.

This chain joins TRBV5-1 and TRBJ1-2; TRBD1 is a possible D gene (6 bases). The CDR3 runs to 14 residues. With 4 bases removed from V and 5 bases from J, the gap between germline ends came to 15 bases. Germline CDR1 SGHRS, CDR2 YFSETQ. CDR3 nucleotide sequence: TGCGCCAGCAGCAGACGACAGGAAAGATATGGCTACACCTTC. Amino acid sequence: CASSRRQERYGYTF.

The chain couples TRBV13 to TRBJ2-3, with a weak D call TRBD1 (5 bases). V gave up 2 bases and J gave up 4 bases, with 19 bases separating them. CDR1 PRHDT and CDR2 FYEKMQ come from the germline V gene (reference sequence). The CDR3 spans 17 residues. The CDR3 nucleotides are TGTGCCAGCAGCTTAAACAGGACCCACCGCCTTCCAGATACGCAGTATTTT. Protein: CASSLNRTHRLPDTQYF.

This clone was observed a handful of times. The rearrangement joins TRBV27 to TRBJ1-5; D possibly corresponds to TRBD1 (5 bases). This CDR3 is built from 15 residues. Germline V gives CDR1 MNHEY, CDR2 SMNVEV (reference sequence). Trimming pared 4 bases from V and 0 bases from J, leaving 10 bases between. CDR3 DNA: TGTGCCAGCAGTTCCTATGGGGCTAGCAATCAGCCCCAGCATTTT. Amino acid sequence: CASSSYGASNQPQHF.

CDR3 amino acids: CASSHWTVRGRGMNTEAFF. CDR3 DNA: TGTGCCAGCAGCCACTGGACGGTTCGGGGGAGGGGAATGAACACTGAAGCTTTCTTT. This chain uses TRBV11-2 with TRBJ1-1; D is possibly TRBD1 (5 bases). Germline V gene data show CDR1 as SGHAT and CDR2 as FQNNGV. The V end lost 5 bases, the J end lost 0 bases, and 25 bases lay between the germline ends. This CDR3 has 19 amino acids.

A few counts support this clone. The chain has TRBV5-6 and TRBJ2-3; D unclear. This CDR3 comprises 13 residues. Per the germline V gene, CDR1 is SGHDT and CDR2 is YYEEEE. The ends were cut back, 0 bases at V and 6 bases at J, with 8 bases in the middle. CDR3: CASSLVSLDTQYF. In DNA form, the CDR3 reads TGTGCCAGCAGCTTGGTCTCGTTGGATACGCAGTATTTT.